This T cell receptor beta chain was recovered during a study of control samples from healthy donors and cancer patients. Some clones are missing from TCRdb's copy, which holds only in-frame ones; the method was immunoSEQ multiplex PCR. In the table there are about 84,000 clones, around 84% of which are singletons. The germline CDR1 and CDR2 sequences are MDHEN and SYDVKM. The CDR3 contains 14 residues. V lost 5 bases, J lost 4 bases, and 5 bases stayed unmatched. This TCR derives from a man in his fifties or sixties with head and neck cancer. This chain joins TRBV28 and TRBJ1-1; TRBD1 aligns across 9 bases. The sequenced sample was PBMCs. The CDR3 region is CASSRGTGFTEAFF. The CDR3 DNA sequence: TGTGCCAGCAGTCGGGGGACAGGGTTCACTGAAGCTTTCTTT.